This T cell receptor beta chain was captured by sequencing in a study of Graves' ophthalmopathy and Graves' hyperthyroidism. Germline CDR1 reads SGHVS; CDR2 reads FQNEAQ. The CDR3 spans 17 residues. The study amplified TCR beta CDR3 regions using RNA transcripts. Scientists carried out first-round RT-PCR using HTBI primers and then a second-round multiplex PCR. Each CDR3 protein is one row after TCRdb ran MiXCR on the multiplex PCR reads. Among more than 1,000,000 distinct CDR3 sequences listed, 35% to 45% were seen once. This clonotype was recorded many times. A junction end diverges from the germline sequence, so it may reflect a read error.

The chain recombines TRBV7-8 with TRBJ2-6; the D gene is possibly TRBD1 (5 bases). This sequence was found in an adult man with Graves' hyperthyroidism. Sequencing used peripheral blood or thyroid tissue (not recorded which). CDR3 sequence: CASTLQASGSGANVLTF. The CDR3 coding sequence is TGTGCCAGCACCTTACAGGCCTCCGGCTCTGGGGCCAACGTCCTGACTTTC. The full variable domain, rest sourced from reference TRBV7-8 and TRBJ2-6, is GAGVSQSPRYKVAKRGQDVALRCDPISGHVSLFWYQQALGQGPEFLTYFQNEAQLDKSGLPSDRFFAERPEGSVSTLKIQRTQQEDSAVYLCASTLQASGSGANVLTFGAGSRLTVL.